The 4 T cell receptor beta chains below come from one sample, sequenced in a study of T cells expressing NK-cell markers. TCRdb re-called the 5' RACE reads and catalogs CDR3 proteins one per entry, DNA excluded. The sample has 300,000 to 500,000 distinct CDR3 sequences. Source material: blood T cells: a sorted CD56 or NKG2C T cell subset, CD4+ or CD8+ T cells, or bulk PBMC T cells (not recorded which). The receptors shown here come from a woman in her forties or fifties in good health.

This sequence joins TRBV6-4 and TRBJ2-1; TCRdb outputs TRBD2, but without DNA this stays unchecked. CDR3 length: 15 residues. CDR1 and CDR2 (germline): MRHNA, SNTAGT. The chain's CDR3 is CASSDSWTSGNEQFF.

The V gene is TRBV27, the J gene TRBJ1-4. Per germline, CDR1 MNHEY and CDR2 SMNVEV (reference sequence). This CDR3 has 15 amino acids. The CDR3 reads CASSLEGLPNEKLFF.

The genes are TRBV4-2 and TRBJ2-4; checking the TCRdb D call of TRBD2 is not possible without DNA. Per the germline V gene, CDR1 is LGHNA and CDR2 is YNFKEQ. The CDR3 runs to 19 residues. The CDR3 loop is CASSQVRQTSGGGGDIQYF.

The chain links TRBV13 to TRBJ2-1; there is no DNA to check the TCRdb D call of TRBD2. CDR3 length equals 17 residues. Germline V lookup: CDR1 PRHDT, CDR2 FYEKMQ (reference sequence). CDR3 sequence: CASRLSGGIRSYNEQFF.